The 17 T cell receptor beta chains listed next were all sequenced from one sample in a study of blood T cells in healthy people across ages. Together with a sample-barcoded 5' primer, a J-beta primer mix was included in a second PCR lasting about 6 to 11 cycles. TCRdb reprocessed the 5' RACE reads with MiXCR, giving one entry per CDR3 protein. The table includes over a million distinct CDR3 sequences, 55% to 75% detected once. The sequenced sample was blood. The receptors derive from a man between 18 and 29 years old in good health.

J is TRBJ2-3 and V is TRBV5-1; the D gene is possibly TRBD2 (5 bases). CDR3 length: 14 residues. V was clipped by 8 bases and J by 0 bases, with 13 bases between them. Germline V CDR1 and CDR2: SGHRS, YFSETQ. The CDR3 sequence: CASRETTSTDTQYF. The CDR3 DNA is TGCGCCAGTCGGGAAACTACCAGCACAGATACGCAGTATTTT.

DNA for the CDR3: TGTGCCAGCAGGGGGGCTAGCGGGAGAATCTACGAGCAGTACTTC. This sequence encodes CASRGASGRIYEQYF. The chain is built from TRBV11-2 and TRBJ2-5; 10 positions match TRBD2. The J call may be faulty, since TRBJ2-7 better matches the DNA end. This CDR3 spans 15 amino acids. From germline, CDR1 is SGHAT and CDR2 FQNNGV.

The chain carries TRBV7-6 and TRBJ2-7; TRBD1 aligns across 8 bases. CDR3 length: 14 amino acids. Germline-derived CDR1 and CDR2 are SGHVS and FNYEAQ. With 4 bases clipped from V and 3 bases from J, the junction kept 5 bases outside the gene matches. The CDR3 here is CASSSGGQGYEQYF. DNA for the CDR3: TGTGCCAGCAGCTCCGGTGGACAGGGCTACGAGCAGTACTTC.

This chain links TRBV29-1 with TRBJ2-5, with TRBD2 identical over 9 bases. CDR3 length: 14 amino acids. The germline V gene has CDR1 SQVTM and CDR2 ANQGSEA. The junction had 6 bases not matched to a gene; V was cut back by 3 bases and J by 4 bases. This CDR3 is CSVDIAGVRETQYF. DNA for the CDR3: TGCAGCGTTGATATAGCGGGAGTACGAGAGACCCAGTACTTC.

The V call is TRBV4-3, the J call TRBJ2-7; 9 bases are a match to TRBD2. The V segment lost 0 bases and the J segment 4 bases; nucleotides outside the gene matches: 7. Per the germline V gene, CDR1 is LGHNA and CDR2 is YSLEER. The CDR3 is made up of 16 amino acids. This chain's CDR3 is CASSQDPLAGRYEQYF. CDR3 in DNA: TGCGCCAGCAGCCAAGATCCCCTAGCGGGGAGATACGAGCAGTACTTC.

This chain joins TRBV7-2 and TRBJ1-6, with D hard to call. Per the germline V gene, CDR1 is SGHTA and CDR2 is FQGNSA. CDR3 length: 13 amino acids. Trimming left V 5 bases short and J 7 bases short, with 9 bases between. DNA for the CDR3: TGTGCCAGCAGCGTGCACAGAAATTCACCCCTCCACTTT. It codes for CASSVHRNSPLHF.

As DNA, the CDR3 is TGTGCCAGCAGCTTAGCGAGGGGGCCTCCCTACGAGCAGTACTTC. Protein product: CASSLARGPPYEQYF. The V call is TRBV7-2, the J call TRBJ2-7, with 7 bases lining up with TRBD1. Germline V gives CDR1 SGHTA, CDR2 FQGNSA. This CDR3 has 15 amino acids. V shed 0 bases and J 2 bases; nucleotides not matched to a gene: 4.

This chain uses TRBV7-2 with TRBJ2-1; D call uncertain. Germline-derived CDR1 and CDR2 are SGHTA and FQGNSA. The CDR3 totals 17 residues. Trimming cost V 1 base and J 5 bases, with 18 bases left between them. CDR3 in amino acids: CASSLVEIRATNNEQFF. CDR3 DNA: TGTGCCAGCAGCTTAGTTGAGATTCGGGCCACAAACAATGAGCAGTTCTTC.

The genes are TRBV29-1 and TRBJ2-1, with 9 bases fitting TRBD2. Germline V gene data show CDR1 as SQVTM and CDR2 as ANQGSEA. This CDR3 is 13 amino acids long. Trimming cost V 2 bases and J 10 bases; bases outside gene matches: 6. CDR3 DNA: TGCAGCGTTGAACTAGCGGGGTGGGGGGAGCAGTTCTTC. It is translated as CSVELAGWGEQFF.

This chain links TRBV9 with TRBJ1-2, with TRBD1 matching 8 bases. V trimming: 0 bases; J trimming: 4 bases; junction bases outside the gene matches: 2. Germline V gene sequence: CDR1 SGDLS, CDR2 YYNGEE. CDR3 length: 14 residues. CDR3 nucleotides: TGTGCCAGCAGCGTAGAGGACAGGGTCTATGGCTACACCTTC. Translating it yields CASSVEDRVYGYTF.

V gene TRBV27 combines with J gene TRBJ2-5, with a possible D match to TRBD2 (6 bases). With 6 bases removed from V and 1 base from J, the gap between germline ends came to 27 bases. The CDR3 is made up of 19 amino acids. CDR1 is MNHEY, CDR2 SMNVEV, per germline (reference sequence). In nucleotides, the CDR3 is TGTGCCAGCAGGAAGGGACTGTATGACTACACTACAACCCAAGAGACCCAGTACTTC. It translates to CASRKGLYDYTTTQETQYF.

The chain links TRBV5-5 to TRBJ1-2; the match to TRBD1 covers 7 bases. Germline V gene data show CDR1 as SGHKS and CDR2 as YYEKEE (reference sequence). The CDR3 runs to 14 residues. Germline trimming cut 1 base from V and 8 bases from J; bases unmatched to any gene: 8. CDR3 region: CASSLLDLQGGYTF. CDR3 coding DNA: TGTGCCAGCAGCTTGCTTGATTTACAGGGGGGCTACACCTTC.

A few counts support this clonotype. The chain links TRBV20-1 to TRBJ1-1, with D unresolved. V shed 0 bases and J shed 0 bases, with 17 bases lying between them. The length of the CDR3 is 17 residues. From germline, CDR1 is DFQATT and CDR2 SNEGSKA (reference sequence). CDR3 nucleotide sequence: TGCAGTGCTAGAGACCGGCCCTCGACACCTTTGAACACTGAAGCTTTCTTT. Its translation is CSARDRPSTPLNTEAFF.

The chain is built from TRBV2 and TRBJ2-7, with D possibly being TRBD2 (5 bases). CDR3 length: 14 amino acids. CDR1 is SNHLY and CDR2 is FYNNEI in the germline V gene. Between the trimmed V and J ends, which lost 8 bases and 3 bases, there was a span of 17 bases. The CDR3: CASGVMDSYYEQYF. The CDR3 nucleotides read TGTGCCAGCGGGGTAATGGACTCTTACTACGAGCAGTACTTC. The whole variable domain, filled in from reference TRBV2 and TRBJ2-7, reads EPEVTQTPSHQVTQMGQEVILRCVPISNHLYFYWYRQILGQKVEFLVSFYNNEISEKSEIFDDQFSVERPDGSNFTLKIRSTKLEDSAMYFCASGVMDSYYEQYFGPGTRLTVT.

CDR3 nucleotides: TGCGCCAGCAGCCACTCGACGCCCTCCTACGAGCAGTACTTC. Residues: CASSHSTPSYEQYF. The V call is TRBV4-1, the J call TRBJ2-7; the D is unclear. V lost 3 bases, J lost 0 bases, and 9 bases lay in between. The CDR3 totals 14 residues. Germline V gene data show CDR1 as MGHRA and CDR2 as YSYEKL.

Only a few counts were recorded for this clonotype. The rearrangement uses TRBV27 and TRBJ2-1; D call uncertain. CDR1 is MNHEY and CDR2 is SMNVEV in the germline V gene (reference sequence). This CDR3 region has 18 residues. The V end was cut by 0 bases, the J end by 2 bases, with 17 bases between. CDR3 sequence reads: CASSLSNVEQTPYNEQFF. The CDR3 nucleotides read TGTGCCAGCAGTTTATCGAACGTTGAGCAGACCCCCTACAATGAGCAGTTCTTC.

This clonotype was found a few times. CDR3 residues: CSVGNQPQHF. The CDR3 bases are TGCAGCGTTGGAAATCAGCCCCAGCATTTT. This chain links TRBV29-1 with TRBJ1-5; D is unresolved. This CDR3 is built from 10 residues. Trimming stripped 4 bases from V and 4 bases from J, with 2 bases between. Germline V gives CDR1 SQVTM, CDR2 ANQGSEA.